This T cell receptor beta chain was obtained from a study of CD8+ T cells in alopecia areata. Regarding this clone: Its antigen is undetermined.

cDNA prepared by RNA extraction and subsequent reverse transcription served as the template for sequencing. TCRdb's table, derived via immunoSEQ multiplex PCR, lists solely in-frame clones and lacks some. The sample includes 150,000 to 200,000 clones, about 72% of them seen just once. The length of the CDR3 is 12 residues. The germline V gene encodes CDR1 GTSNPN and CDR2 SVGIG (reference sequence). Trimming pared 3 bases from V and 6 bases from J, leaving 12 bases between. Whole-study findings and limits: When scalp samples are sequenced, resident alphabeta T cells of normal skin are also captured.

Sequences were derived from CD8+ T cells sorted from blood, sampled at week 0. The chain recombines TRBV30 with TRBJ2-7; D call uncertain. The receptor comes from a human donor with alopecia areata. The DNA of the CDR3 is TGTGCCTGGAGAGAGACCCAACTCGAGCAGTACTTC. Protein product: CAWRETQLEQYF.